Presented here are 14 T cell receptor beta chains from one specimen sequenced in a study of identical twins. TCRdb re-called the 5' RACE reads through MiXCR, storing one row per CDR3 protein. The sample consists of 200,000 to 250,000 distinct CDR3 sequences, 5.5% to 8% of them appearing once. These data also featured in a second study, about yellow fever vaccine responses in identical twins.

Specimen: memory (CD45RO+) T cells sorted from blood. Every receptor here comes from a woman aged 18-35 years in good health.

This chain uses TRBV28 with TRBJ2-5; the D gene is possibly TRBD1 (6 bases). The CDR3 is 14 amino acids. Germline CDR1 and CDR2: MDHEN and SYDVKM. V gave up 6 bases and J gave up 5 bases, with 16 bases separating them. As DNA, the CDR3 is TGTGCCAGCAGACGAACAGGGCCGGGCGAGACCCAGTACTTC. It specifies CASRRTGPGETQYF.

The chain links TRBV5-1 to TRBJ2-3; D remains ambiguous. Germline CDR1 and CDR2: SGHRS and YFSETQ. CDR3 length: 17 amino acids. Trimming took 0 bases from V and 4 from J, leaving 18 bases between them. In nucleotides, the CDR3 is TGCGCCAGCAGCTTGGCACGGACGGGCCAAGTGGCAGATACGCAGTATTTT. Protein: CASSLARTGQVADTQYF.

In its sample, this clonotype was seen many times. The V and J genes are TRBV12-3 or TRBV12-4 and TRBJ2-3, with 8 bases matching TRBD2. The ends lost 6 bases at V and 5 bases at J; junction bases unmatched: 13. CDR3 length equals 16 residues. CDR3 residues: CASSQGGGPLIDTQYF. The CDR3 DNA sequence: TGTGCCAGCAGCCAAGGCGGGGGGCCGTTGATAGATACGCAGTATTTT.

This clonotype was observed a few times. The chain joins TRBV28 to TRBJ1-1; no clear D gene. The CDR3 totals 14 residues. V was clipped by 8 bases and J by 4 bases, with 17 bases between them. Germline V gives CDR1 MDHEN, CDR2 SYDVKM. The CDR3 DNA reads TGTGCCAGCCTAGGGCGGATGGGTGCCACTGAAGCTTTCTTT. Its protein is CASLGRMGATEAFF.

The V call is TRBV6-1, the J call TRBJ2-1; D remains unclear. Trimming shortened V by 6 bases and J by 9 bases, and 3 bases separated the two germline ends. Germline values: CDR1 MNHNS, CDR2 SASEGT. The CDR3 is made up of 9 amino acids. The CDR3 region has the DNA TGTGCCAGCAGCGGTGAGCAGTTCTTC. It encodes CASSGEQFF.

The V gene is TRBV6-1, the J gene TRBJ2-1; TRBD2 matches at 8 bases. V gave up 3 bases and J gave up 15 bases; unmatched junction bases: 16. The CDR3 contains 15 residues. Germline V gene data show CDR1 as MNHNS and CDR2 as SASEGT. CDR3: CASSDDGGGPSPLFF. CDR3 in DNA: TGTGCCAGCAGTGATGATGGCGGGGGGCCCAGCCCGCTGTTCTTC.

The table lists this clonotype with many counts. V and J are TRBV6-1 and TRBJ2-2, with D tentatively TRBD1 (5 bases). Germline CDR1 is MNHNS and CDR2 is SASEGT. Trimming removed 11 bases from V and 6 bases from J, with 19 bases in between. This CDR3 has 14 residues. The CDR3 DNA reads as TGTGCCCACCTCAGGGATATGATTCCCGGGGAGCTGTTTTTT. Protein product: CAHLRDMIPGELFF.

This chain connects TRBV10-2 to TRBJ2-3, with TRBD2 identical over 14 bases. V lost 6 bases to trimming and J lost 2 bases; unmatched junction nucleotides: 7. The germline V gene has CDR1 WSHSY and CDR2 SAAADI. CDR3 length: 17 residues. CDR3: CASSKGLAGGNTDTQYF. The CDR3 region has the DNA TGCGCCAGCAGCAAAGGACTAGCGGGGGGCAACACAGATACGCAGTATTTT.

The table lists this clonotype with a few counts. V is TRBV3-1 and J is TRBJ1-2; TRBD1 aligns across 9 bases. Losses at the gene ends were 4 bases for V and 8 bases for J; bases not matched to a gene: 8. From germline, CDR1 is LGHDT and CDR2 YNNKEL (reference sequence). The CDR3 runs to 14 residues. This chain's CDR3 is CASSRGTGIGGYTF. The CDR3 bases are TGTGCCAGCAGCCGAGGGACAGGGATAGGGGGCTACACCTTC.

This chain links TRBV5-1 with TRBJ2-3, with D maybe TRBD2 (7 bases). Trimming left V 1 base short and J 6 bases short, with 15 bases between. Germline V lookup: CDR1 SGHRS, CDR2 YFSETQ. The length of the CDR3 is 15 residues. CDR3 protein: CASSLRGGEVDTQYF. CDR3 DNA sequence: TGCGCCAGCAGCTTGAGAGGGGGGGAGGTCGATACGCAGTATTTT.

This clonotype appeared many times. This chain joins TRBV2 and TRBJ2-4; 9 bases align to TRBD2. Germline lookup yields CDR1 SNHLY and CDR2 FYNNEI. V trimming: 8 bases; J trimming: 8 bases; junction bases outside the gene matches: 25. The CDR3 contains 19 residues. The DNA of the CDR3 is TGTGCCAGCTCCTCCAAGGGTCGGACTAGCGTAGCCCGAGTTGACATTCAGTACTTC. It translates to CASSSKGRTSVARVDIQYF.

There are a few counts of this clonotype. The rearrangement joins TRBV20-1 to TRBJ1-1; possibly TRBD1 for D (5 bases). V was clipped by 6 bases and J by 3 bases, with 11 bases between them. Germline V gene lookup returns CDR1 DFQATT and CDR2 SNEGSKA (reference sequence). The CDR3 is 12 amino acids. CDR3 DNA sequence: TGCAGTGCGGATCAGGGTGACACTGAAGCTTTCTTT. It yields the protein CSADQGDTEAFF.

The chain couples TRBV2 to TRBJ2-7; 9 nucleotides match TRBD2. Germline V lookup: CDR1 SNHLY, CDR2 FYNNEI. This CDR3 is built from 14 residues. The V and J ends lost 3 bases and 1 base, in that order; junction bases with no gene match: 1. The CDR3: CASSELAGSYEQYV. CDR3 nucleotides: TGTGCCAGCAGTGAGCTAGCGGGGTCCTACGAGCAGTACGTC.

There are a few counts of this clonotype. The V gene is TRBV28, the J gene TRBJ2-6; tentative D call: TRBD2 (5 bases). Germline-derived CDR1 and CDR2 are MDHEN and SYDVKM. The CDR3 consists of 14 residues. The germline V and J ends were trimmed by 6 bases and 2 bases, with 8 bases remaining between them. The CDR3 DNA reads TGTGCCAGCAGGGCGGGTGCTGGGGCCAACGTCCTGACTTTC. Protein: CASRAGAGANVLTF.